Listed here is a single T cell receptor (beta chain). Germline CDR1 SGHTA, CDR2 FQGNSA. The V and J ends lost 3 bases and 3 bases, in that order; junction bases with no gene match: 6. The CDR3 is 15 residues long. The data were taken from a study of PD-L1 blockade in urothelial cancer. Overall study: Samples came from 3 weeks, at the second dose, and 6 weeks into treatment. Across blood samples, T cells had a median count of approximately 130,000.

Some clones are missing from TCRdb's copy, which holds only in-frame ones; the method was immunoSEQ multiplex PCR. The sample holds tens of thousands of clones, roughly 80% seen once. The source of this sequence is a man aged 65 to 85 with urothelial cancer. This chain uses TRBV7-2 with TRBJ2-7, with TRBD1 identical over 9 bases. This specimen was PBMCs, taken around atezolizumab (anti-PD-L1) treatment. CDR3 bases: TGTGCCAGCAGCTTTACAGGGGGCCTTAGCTACGAGCAGTACTTC. Encoded protein: CASSFTGGLSYEQYF. Based on the CDR3 plus reference TRBV7-2 and TRBJ2-7, the full variable domain is GAGVSQSPSNKVTEKGKDVELRCDPISGHTALYWYRQSLGQGLEFLIYFQGNSAPDKSGLPSDRFSAERTGGSVSTLTIQRTQQEDSAVYLCASSFTGGLSYEQYFGPGTRLTVT.